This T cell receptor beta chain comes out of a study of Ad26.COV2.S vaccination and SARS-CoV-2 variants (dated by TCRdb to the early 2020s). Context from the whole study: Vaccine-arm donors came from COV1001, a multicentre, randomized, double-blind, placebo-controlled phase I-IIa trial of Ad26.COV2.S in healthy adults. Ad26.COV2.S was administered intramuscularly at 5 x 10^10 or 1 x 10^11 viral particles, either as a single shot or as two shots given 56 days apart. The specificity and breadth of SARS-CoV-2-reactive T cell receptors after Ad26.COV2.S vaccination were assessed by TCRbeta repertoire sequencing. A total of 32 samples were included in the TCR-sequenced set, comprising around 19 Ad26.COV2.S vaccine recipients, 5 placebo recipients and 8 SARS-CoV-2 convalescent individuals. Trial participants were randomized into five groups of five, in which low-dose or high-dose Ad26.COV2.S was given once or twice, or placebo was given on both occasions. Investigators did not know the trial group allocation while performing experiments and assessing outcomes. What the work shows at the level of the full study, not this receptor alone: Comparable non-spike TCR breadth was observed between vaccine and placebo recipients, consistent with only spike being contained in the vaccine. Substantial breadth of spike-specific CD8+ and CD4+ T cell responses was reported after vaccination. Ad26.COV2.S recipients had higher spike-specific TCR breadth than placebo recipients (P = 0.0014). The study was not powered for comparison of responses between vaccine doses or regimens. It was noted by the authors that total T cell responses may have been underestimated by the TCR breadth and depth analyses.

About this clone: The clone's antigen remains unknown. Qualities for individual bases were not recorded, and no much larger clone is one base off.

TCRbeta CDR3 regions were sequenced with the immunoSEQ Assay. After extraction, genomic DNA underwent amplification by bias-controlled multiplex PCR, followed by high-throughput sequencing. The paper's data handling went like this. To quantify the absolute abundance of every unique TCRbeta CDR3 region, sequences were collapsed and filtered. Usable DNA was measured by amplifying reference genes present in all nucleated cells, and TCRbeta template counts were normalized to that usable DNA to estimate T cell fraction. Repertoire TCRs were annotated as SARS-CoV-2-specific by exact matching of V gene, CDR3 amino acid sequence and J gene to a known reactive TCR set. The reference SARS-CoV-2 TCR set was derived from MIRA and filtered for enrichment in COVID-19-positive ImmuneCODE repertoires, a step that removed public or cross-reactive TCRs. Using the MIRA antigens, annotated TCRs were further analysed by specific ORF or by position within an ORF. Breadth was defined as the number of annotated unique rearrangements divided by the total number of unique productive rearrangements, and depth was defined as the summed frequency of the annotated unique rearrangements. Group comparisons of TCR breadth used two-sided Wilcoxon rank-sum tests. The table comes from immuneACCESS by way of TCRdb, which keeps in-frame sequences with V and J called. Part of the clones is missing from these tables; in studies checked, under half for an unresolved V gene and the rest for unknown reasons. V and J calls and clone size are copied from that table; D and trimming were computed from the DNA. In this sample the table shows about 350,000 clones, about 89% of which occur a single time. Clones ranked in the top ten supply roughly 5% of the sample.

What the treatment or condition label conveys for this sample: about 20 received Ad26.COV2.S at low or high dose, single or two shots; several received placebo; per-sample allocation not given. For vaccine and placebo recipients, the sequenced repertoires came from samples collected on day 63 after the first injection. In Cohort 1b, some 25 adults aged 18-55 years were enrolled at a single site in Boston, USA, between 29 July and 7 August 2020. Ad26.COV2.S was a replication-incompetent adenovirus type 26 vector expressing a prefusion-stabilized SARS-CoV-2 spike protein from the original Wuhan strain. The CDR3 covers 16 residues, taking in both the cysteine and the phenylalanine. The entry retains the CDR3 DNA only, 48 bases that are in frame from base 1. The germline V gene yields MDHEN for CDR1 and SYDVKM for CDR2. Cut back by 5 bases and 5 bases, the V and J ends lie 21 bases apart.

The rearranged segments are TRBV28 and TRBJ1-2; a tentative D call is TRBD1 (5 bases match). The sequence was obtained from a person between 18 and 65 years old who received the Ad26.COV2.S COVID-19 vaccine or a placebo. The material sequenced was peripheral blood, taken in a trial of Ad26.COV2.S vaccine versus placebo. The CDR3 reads CASSPWIKQERYGYTF. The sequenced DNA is TGTGCCAGCAGTCCCTGGATAAAACAGGAGCGGTATGGCTACACCTTC.